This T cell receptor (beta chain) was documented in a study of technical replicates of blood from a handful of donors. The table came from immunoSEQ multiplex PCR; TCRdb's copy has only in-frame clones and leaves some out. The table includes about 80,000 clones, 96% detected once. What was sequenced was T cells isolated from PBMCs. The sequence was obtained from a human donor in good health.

CDR3 bases: TGTGCCAGCAGCTTATCGATCCCGAGGGACAGGGAAGAGACCCAGTACTTC. Amino acids: CASSLSIPRDREETQYF. This chain uses TRBV7-9 with TRBJ2-5; 9 bases match TRBD1. Germline loops: CDR1 SEHNR, CDR2 FQNEAQ (reference sequence). Trimming at V came to 2 bases and at J to 3 bases, leaving 10 bases not matched to a gene. This CDR3 has 17 amino acids.